This passage covers 7 T cell receptor beta chains from one sample sequenced in a study of T cell responses to AZD1222 COVID-19 vaccine. The repertoire was sequenced with immunoSEQ multiplex PCR; TCRdb's copy has only in-frame clones and lacks some. This sample has 95,000 to 150,000 clones, with about 89% found just once. Specimen: peripheral blood, collected on day 0 of AZD1222 vaccination. The receptors here all came from an adult in good health.

The J gene is TRBJ1-4, the V gene TRBV12-3 or TRBV12-4; D gene unclear. The length of the CDR3 is 13 residues. V lost 6 bases and J 5 bases, leaving 10 bases between the germline ends. Here the CDR3 DNA reads TGTGCCAGCAGGAACACGGGGAATGAAAAACTGTTTTTT. It translates to CASRNTGNEKLFF.

The chain joins TRBV9 to TRBJ2-7, with 9 bases lining up with TRBD1. The CDR3 runs 14 residues. Germline CDR1 reads SGDLS; CDR2 reads YYNGEE. V gave up 4 bases and J gave up 3 bases; unmatched junction bases: 5. CDR3 bases: TGTGCCAGCAGCTCCGGGACAGGGTTCTACGAGCAGTACTTC. Encoded protein: CASSSGTGFYEQYF. Full variable domain (rest looked up from reference TRBV9 and TRBJ2-7): DSGVTQTPKHLITATGQRVTLRCSPRSGDLSVYWYQQSLDQGLQFLIQYYNGEERAKGNILERFSAQQFPDLHSELNLSSLELGDSALYFCASSSGTGFYEQYFGPGTRLTVT.

This chain links TRBV5-1 with TRBJ2-1; D is unresolved. CDR3 length: 13 residues. Germline V gene lookup returns CDR1 SGHRS and CDR2 YFSETQ. V lost 6 bases, J lost 5 bases, and 12 bases lay in between. CDR3: CASKVERNNEQFF. The CDR3 nucleotides read TGCGCCAGCAAGGTCGAACGAAACAATGAGCAGTTCTTC.

This clone was seen only once. The rearrangement links TRBV28 to TRBJ2-2; D ambiguous. The length of the CDR3 is 18 residues. V shed 4 bases and J shed 3 bases, with 21 bases lying between them. CDR1 is MDHEN, CDR2 SYDVKM, per germline. Here the CDR3 reads CASSSHDVVKTHTGELFF. In DNA, the CDR3 is TGTGCCAGCAGTTCACACGACGTGGTAAAGACCCACACCGGGGAGCTGTTTTTT.

Here the CDR3 reads CASSPGGNQPQHF. The CDR3 bases are TGTGCCAGCAGCCCGGGAGGCAATCAGCCCCAGCATTTT. The chain is built from TRBV9 and TRBJ1-5, with D unclear. Germline V lookup: CDR1 SGDLS, CDR2 YYNGEE. Trimming shortened V by 4 bases and J by 2 bases, and 7 bases separated the two germline ends. The CDR3 extends over 13 amino acids.

This chain joins TRBV27 and TRBJ1-5; possible D gene TRBD1, 6 bases. The CDR3 totals 18 residues. Germline CDR1 and CDR2: MNHEY and SMNVEV (reference sequence). The V and J ends lost 0 bases and 0 bases respectively, with 15 bases between them. Here the CDR3 reads CASSLSSPTGYSNQPQHF. The CDR3 coding sequence is TGTGCCAGCAGTTTATCGAGCCCCACAGGGTATAGCAATCAGCCCCAGCATTTT.

The CDR3, as DNA: TGCGCCAGCAGCCAAACACAGGGGTTCAACGAGCAGTACTTC. Translating gives CASSQTQGFNEQYF. The rearrangement joins TRBV4-1 to TRBJ2-7; 7 bases fit TRBD1. Germline CDR1 is MGHRA and CDR2 is YSYEKL. There are 14 residues in the CDR3. V lost 2 bases, J lost 5 bases, and 6 bases stayed unmatched.